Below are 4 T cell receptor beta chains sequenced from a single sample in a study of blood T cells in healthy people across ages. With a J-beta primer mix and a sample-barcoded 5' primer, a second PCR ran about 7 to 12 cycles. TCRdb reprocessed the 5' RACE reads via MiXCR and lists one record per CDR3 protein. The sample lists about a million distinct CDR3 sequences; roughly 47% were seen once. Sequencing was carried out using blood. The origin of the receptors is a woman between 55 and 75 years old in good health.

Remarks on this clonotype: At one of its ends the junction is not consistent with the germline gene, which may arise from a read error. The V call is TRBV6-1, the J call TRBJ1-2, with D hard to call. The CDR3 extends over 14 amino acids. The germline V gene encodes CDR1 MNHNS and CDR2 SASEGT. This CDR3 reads CASSEESAGGGCTF. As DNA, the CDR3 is TGTGCCAGCAGTGAAGAATCGGCAGGAGGAGGCTGCACCTTC.

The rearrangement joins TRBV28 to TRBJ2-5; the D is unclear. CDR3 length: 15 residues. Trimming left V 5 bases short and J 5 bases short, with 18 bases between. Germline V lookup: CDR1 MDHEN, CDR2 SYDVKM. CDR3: CASSPRASKEETQYF. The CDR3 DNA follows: TGTGCCAGCAGTCCCCGGGCAAGTAAGGAGGAGACCCAGTACTTC.

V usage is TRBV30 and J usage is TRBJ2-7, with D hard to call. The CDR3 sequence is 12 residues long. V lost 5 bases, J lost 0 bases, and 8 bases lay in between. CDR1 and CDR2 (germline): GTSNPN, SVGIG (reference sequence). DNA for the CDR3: TGTGCCTGGGGGCGGAGCTCCTACGAGCAGTACTTC. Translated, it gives CAWGRSSYEQYF.

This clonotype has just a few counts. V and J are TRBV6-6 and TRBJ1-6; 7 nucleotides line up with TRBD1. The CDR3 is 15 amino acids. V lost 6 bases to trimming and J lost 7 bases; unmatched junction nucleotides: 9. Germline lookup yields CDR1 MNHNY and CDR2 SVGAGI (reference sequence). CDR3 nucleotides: TGTGCCAGCAGGACCCTAGGGGGCAGGAATTCACCCCTCCACTTT. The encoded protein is CASRTLGGRNSPLHF.